These 30 T cell receptor beta chains came from one sample sequenced in a study of beta chain features in type 1 diabetes. Reverse transcribing all isolated RNA meant expressed TCRB transcripts were sequenced. Produced via immunoSEQ multiplex PCR; TCRdb's table is partial and in-frame only. This sample has under 200,000 clones, with roughly 8.1% found just once. The sequenced material came from central memory CD4+ T cells from blood. The receptors stem from a man aged 18-30 years in good health.

CDR3 region: CASSPRSRLTVPNEQFF. In DNA form, the CDR3 reads TGTGCCAGCAGTCCACGTTCAAGACTGACAGTCCCCAATGAGCAGTTCTTC. The chain recombines TRBV27 with TRBJ2-1, with a tentative D call TRBD1 (5 bases). Trimming took off 5 bases at V and 6 bases at J, with 23 bases between the two ends. The CDR3 spans 17 residues. Germline-derived CDR1 and CDR2 are MNHEY and SMNVEV (reference sequence).

A few counts support this clone. The chain employs TRBV5-1 and TRBJ2-5, with 7 bases lining up with TRBD1. The ends lost 4 bases at V and 5 bases at J; junction bases unmatched: 5. This CDR3 comprises 13 residues. Germline V gene sequence: CDR1 SGHRS, CDR2 YFSETQ. CDR3 coding DNA: TGCGCCAGCAGCCCGGGACAGAGGGAGACCCAGTACTTC. Protein sequence: CASSPGQRETQYF.

This clone was seen ten or more times. This chain connects TRBV5-4 to TRBJ2-2; D perhaps matches TRBD2 (5 bases). The V end was cut by 4 bases, the J end by 3 bases, with 13 bases between. The CDR3 totals 15 residues. The germline CDR1 and CDR2 sequences are SGHNT and YYREEE (reference sequence). CDR3 DNA sequence: TGTGCCAGCAGCAGGGCGGAGGCCTACACCGGGGAGCTGTTTTTT. It codes for CASSRAEAYTGELFF.

This clone was seen only a few times. This rearrangement joins TRBV27 to TRBJ2-3; 7 nucleotides agree with TRBD1. The germline V gene has CDR1 MNHEY and CDR2 SMNVEV (reference sequence). Unmatched junction bases numbered 6, after V lost 4 bases and J lost 2 bases. This CDR3 has 15 residues. The CDR3 spells CASSSPGQYTDTQYF. CDR3 DNA sequence: TGTGCCAGCAGTTCGCCGGGACAGTACACAGATACGCAGTATTTT.

This clone was recorded a few times. V is TRBV30 and J is TRBJ1-4; D is uncertain. Trimming pared 3 bases from V and 4 bases from J, leaving 9 bases between. The CDR3 runs to 13 residues. Germline loops: CDR1 GTSNPN, CDR2 SVGIG (reference sequence). The CDR3 nucleotides are TGTGCCTGGAGGGCAGGTCTTAATGAAAAACTGTTTTTT. This encodes CAWRAGLNEKLFF.

The chain recombines TRBV7-6 with TRBJ2-3, with D perhaps matching TRBD1 (5 bases). CDR1 SGHVS and CDR2 FNYEAQ come from the germline V gene. This CDR3 has 14 residues. The V end lost 5 bases, the J end lost 4 bases, and 13 bases lay between the germline ends. This CDR3 is CASSQRGWPDTQYF. CDR3 nucleotide sequence: TGTGCCAGCAGCCAAAGGGGTTGGCCAGATACGCAGTATTTT. Complete variable domain (other parts from reference TRBV7-6 and TRBJ2-3): GAGVSQSPRYKVTKRGQDVALRCDPISGHVSLYWYRQALGQGPEFLTYFNYEAQQDKSGLPNDRFSAERPEGSISTLTIQRTEQRDSAMYRCASSQRGWPDTQYFGPGTRLTVL.

This clone was recorded a few times. The chain combines TRBV29-1 with TRBJ2-3; possibly TRBD2 for D (5 bases). There are 16 residues in the CDR3. With 0 bases removed from V and 3 bases from J, the gap between germline ends came to 16 bases. The V gene's germline CDR1 is SQVTM and CDR2 ANQGSEA. CDR3 nucleotides: TGCAGCGTTGAAGATGGACGGGGAGTAGTTACAGATACGCAGTATTTT. As protein: CSVEDGRGVVTDTQYF.

This clone was seen only a few times. This rearrangement joins TRBV2 to TRBJ2-5; 9 bases are a match to TRBD2. The junction had 11 bases not matched to a gene; V was cut back by 6 bases and J by 6 bases. Germline assignment: CDR1 SNHLY and CDR2 FYNNEI. The CDR3 has 15 amino acids. The DNA of the CDR3 is TGTGCCAGCAGCGGCGGGGGGGGCGGGGAGAAGACCCAGTACTTC. Translating gives CASSGGGGGEKTQYF.

In this sample, this clone turned up a few times. This chain links TRBV28 with TRBJ1-3; 8 bases are shared with TRBD1. This CDR3 contains 15 residues. Unmatched junction bases numbered 7, after V lost 9 bases and J lost 0 bases. Germline V gene data show CDR1 as MDHEN and CDR2 as SYDVKM. CDR3 nucleotides: TGTGCCAGTACAGGGGGGACAGCCTCTGGAAACACCATATATTTT. This translates into CASTGGTASGNTIYF.

This clone turned up a few times. In DNA form, the CDR3 reads TGTGCCAGCAGCTTTTCTAGCGGGAGAACAGATACGCAGTATTTT. Encoded protein: CASSFSSGRTDTQYF. The genes are TRBV11-3 and TRBJ2-3; 10 positions match TRBD2. This CDR3 comprises 15 residues. Per the germline V gene, CDR1 is SGHNT and CDR2 is YENEEA. J was trimmed by 3 bases and V by 3 bases; bases with no gene match: 3.

The chain combines TRBV5-1 with TRBJ2-5; D possibly corresponds to TRBD2 (6 bases). CDR3 length: 16 residues. V was pared by 4 bases and J by 5 bases, with 21 bases between. The germline gives CDR1 SGHRS, CDR2 YFSETQ. In nucleotides, the CDR3 is TGCGCCAGCAGCGTCAACTATCCCGGGAGTCGGGAGACCCAGTACTTC. Its protein is CASSVNYPGSRETQYF.

This clone was counted only a few times. CDR3 coding DNA: TGCGCCAGCAGCGTTGCGGTCTCGAAGGAGCTGTTTTTT. This codes for CASSVAVSKELFF. The rearrangement links TRBV5-1 to TRBJ2-2; D uncertain. Germline values: CDR1 SGHRS, CDR2 YFSETQ. V was trimmed by 4 bases and J by 10 bases, leaving 14 bases between them. The CDR3 is 13 residues long.

The chain recombines TRBV19 with TRBJ1-6, with 11 bases matching TRBD1. The germline CDR1 and CDR2 sequences are LNHDA and SQIVND (reference sequence). The CDR3 is 16 amino acids. After removal of 5 bases from V and 3 bases from J, the junction contained 3 bases not matched to a gene. CDR3 protein: CASSRTGGSYNSPLHF. The DNA of the CDR3 is TGTGCCAGTAGTCGGACAGGGGGCAGCTATAATTCACCCCTCCACTTT.

This clone was observed a single time. The rearrangement joins TRBV4-3 to TRBJ2-1, with D perhaps matching TRBD2 (7 bases). V was trimmed by 3 bases and J by 9 bases, leaving 21 bases between them. Germline V gives CDR1 LGHNA, CDR2 YSLEER. This CDR3 comprises 16 residues. The CDR3: CASSQSDRPPGGEQFF. The CDR3 coding sequence is TGCGCCAGCAGCCAGTCAGACAGGCCCCCGGGGGGTGAGCAGTTCTTC.

A few counts support this clone. CDR3 bases: TGTGCCAGTAGTCTGTACAGGAGTCGGGACACTGAAGCTTTCTTT. This translates into CASSLYRSRDTEAFF. The chain combines TRBV19 with TRBJ1-1; the D gene is possibly TRBD1 (5 bases). The germline gives CDR1 LNHDA, CDR2 SQIVND (reference sequence). V was clipped by 5 bases and J by 3 bases, with 16 bases between them. This CDR3 region has 15 residues.

The chain combines TRBV2 with TRBJ2-1; TRBD2 aligns across 12 bases. Trimming removed 4 bases from V and 5 bases from J; junction bases left unmatched: 9. The CDR3 loop spans 17 amino acids. Per the germline V gene, CDR1 is SNHLY and CDR2 is FYNNEI. The CDR3 loop reads CASSGSSGRALHNEQFF. The CDR3, as DNA: TGTGCCAGCAGTGGATCTAGCGGGAGGGCCCTCCACAATGAGCAGTTCTTC.

V usage is TRBV5-1 and J usage is TRBJ1-1, with D maybe TRBD1 (5 bases). Trimming took off 3 bases at V and 4 bases at J, with 19 bases between the two ends. This CDR3 is 16 amino acids long. Germline V CDR1 and CDR2: SGHRS, YFSETQ. The CDR3 DNA follows: TGCGCCAGCAGCTCCCCCGGCGGGGTCGGGGGCACTGAAGCTTTCTTT. Amino acids: CASSSPGGVGGTEAFF.

This chain connects TRBV7-3 to TRBJ1-2; the D gene is possibly TRBD1 (6 bases). The germline V gene has CDR1 SGHTA and CDR2 FQGTGA. The CDR3 runs to 15 residues. Between the trimmed V and J ends, which lost 1 base and 3 bases, there was a span of 12 bases. Here the CDR3 DNA reads TGTGCCAGCAGCTTAAGCTCCAGGGGAGACTATGGCTACACCTTC. Its translation is CASSLSSRGDYGYTF.

This sequence joins TRBV28 and TRBJ2-3; 9 bases agree with TRBD1. The V gene end was trimmed by 5 bases and the J gene end by 7 bases; junction bases not matched to a gene: 10. CDR3 length equals 15 residues. Germline assignment: CDR1 MDHEN and CDR2 SYDVKM. CDR3 nucleotide sequence: TGTGCCAGCAGTAGTCTGACAGGGGGTCGGTATACGCAGTATTTT. It specifies CASSSLTGGRYTQYF.

The V call is TRBV5-4, the J call TRBJ1-1; D is uncertain. V lost 0 bases to trimming and J lost 1 base, with 7 bases between them. Germline-derived CDR1 and CDR2 are SGHNT and YYREEE (reference sequence). The CDR3 extends over 14 amino acids. CDR3 DNA: TGTGCCAGCAGCTTGGATGGGAGGAACACTGAAGCTTTCTTT. Protein product: CASSLDGRNTEAFF. Drawing the rest from reference TRBV5-4 and TRBJ1-1, the complete variable domain is ETGVTQSPTHLIKTRGQQVTLRCSSQSGHNTVSWYQQALGQGPQFIFQYYREEENGRGNFPPRFSGLQFPNYSSELNVNALELDDSALYLCASSLDGRNTEAFFGQGTRLTVV.

This clone was seen many times. The DNA for the CDR3 is TGTGCCAGCAGCTTAGATTGGAGTTCACCCCTCCACTTT. Its protein product is CASSLDWSSPLHF. V is TRBV7-2 and J is TRBJ1-6; no reliable D call. The CDR3 has 13 residues. Germline loops: CDR1 SGHTA, CDR2 FQGNSA. Trimming pared 1 base from V and 9 bases from J, leaving 7 bases between.

This clone was observed a handful of times. The J gene is TRBJ2-3, the V gene TRBV5-1; 11 bases map to TRBD1. The CDR3 length is 16 residues. Germline CDR1 and CDR2: SGHRS and YFSETQ. Germline trimming cut 0 bases from V and 4 bases from J; bases unmatched to any gene: 4. This CDR3 reads CASSLEGQGVADTQYF. The DNA of the CDR3 is TGCGCCAGCAGCTTGGAGGGACAGGGGGTAGCAGATACGCAGTATTTT.

The chain combines TRBV30 with TRBJ1-1; D is possibly TRBD1 (5 bases). In germline, CDR1 is GTSNPN, CDR2 SVGIG (reference sequence). Trimming left V 5 bases short and J 2 bases short, with 9 bases between. The length of the CDR3 is 12 residues. In DNA, the CDR3 is TGTGCCTGGGGGGCGGCAAACACTGAAGCTTTCTTT. Translating gives CAWGAANTEAFF.

V gene TRBV6-1 combines with J gene TRBJ1-4; D is undetermined. Per germline, CDR1 MNHNS and CDR2 SASEGT. The CDR3 is 15 amino acids. Trimming took off 4 bases at V and 7 bases at J, with 16 bases between the two ends. The CDR3 sequence: CASSVVGGSTEKLFF. The DNA for the CDR3 is TGTGCCAGCAGTGTGGTTGGAGGGAGCACTGAAAAACTGTTTTTT.

This clone occurred a few times. V gene TRBV6-6 combines with J gene TRBJ2-3; perhaps TRBD1 as D (6 bases). V was pared by 7 bases and J by 7 bases, with 9 bases between. CDR1 is MNHNY and CDR2 is SVGAGI in the germline V gene (reference sequence). CDR3 size: 11 residues. CDR3 region: CASNQGYTQYF. The CDR3 nucleotides are TGTGCCAGCAACCAGGGGTATACGCAGTATTTT.

CDR3: CASSLSTVAEQFF. CDR3 in DNA: TGTGCCAGCAGCCTTTCGACAGTGGCTGAGCAGTTCTTC. The genes are TRBV7-3 and TRBJ2-1, with D perhaps matching TRBD1 (5 bases). The CDR3 loop spans 13 amino acids. The germline CDR1 and CDR2 sequences are SGHTA and FQGTGA. V was cut by 5 bases and J by 9 bases, with 14 bases left in between. Looking up the rest from reference TRBV7-3 and TRBJ2-1 gives the full variable domain: GAGVSQTPSNKVTEKGKYVELRCDPISGHTALYWYRQSLGQGPEFLIYFQGTGAADDSGLPNDRFFAVRPEGSVSTLKIQRTERGDSAVYLCASSLSTVAEQFFGPGTRLTVL.

The rearrangement joins TRBV7-6 to TRBJ1-4; D is unclear. Trimming took 1 base from V and 3 from J, leaving 18 bases between them. Germline CDR1 SGHVS, CDR2 FNYEAQ. CDR3 length: 18 residues. The CDR3 DNA sequence: TGTGCCAGCAGCTTAGGTTCTGCGGGAATGGGGTCTAATGAAAAACTGTTTTTT. This gives the protein CASSLGSAGMGSNEKLFF.

In its sample, this clone was seen a few times. The chain's CDR3 is CASSQEGTSGRGYNEQFF. CDR3 nucleotides: TGTGCCAGCAGCCAAGAAGGGACTAGCGGGAGGGGGTACAATGAGCAGTTCTTC. The V call is TRBV5-6, the J call TRBJ2-1; 16 bases align to TRBD2. Germline assignment: CDR1 SGHDT and CDR2 YYEEEE. Trimming took 4 bases from V and 4 from J; bases not matched to a gene: 8. The CDR3 runs 18 residues.

The chain couples TRBV5-1 to TRBJ2-1; D might be TRBD2 (6 bases). V gave up 0 bases and J gave up 10 bases, with 8 bases separating them. The CDR3 runs 12 residues. Germline lookup yields CDR1 SGHRS and CDR2 YFSETQ. In DNA form, the CDR3 reads TGCGCCAGCAGCTTGGAGGCGGGGGAGCAGTTCTTC. Its translation: CASSLEAGEQFF.

In its sample, this clone was seen a few times. V usage is TRBV18 and J usage is TRBJ2-5; possibly TRBD1 for D (6 bases). The CDR3 covers 14 residues. Looked up from germline, CDR1 is KGHSH and CDR2 is LQKENI. V was trimmed by 1 base and J by 5 bases, leaving 11 bases between them. The CDR3 region is CASSPRSQGETQYF. The CDR3, as DNA: TGTGCCAGCTCACCACGTTCTCAGGGGGAGACCCAGTACTTC.